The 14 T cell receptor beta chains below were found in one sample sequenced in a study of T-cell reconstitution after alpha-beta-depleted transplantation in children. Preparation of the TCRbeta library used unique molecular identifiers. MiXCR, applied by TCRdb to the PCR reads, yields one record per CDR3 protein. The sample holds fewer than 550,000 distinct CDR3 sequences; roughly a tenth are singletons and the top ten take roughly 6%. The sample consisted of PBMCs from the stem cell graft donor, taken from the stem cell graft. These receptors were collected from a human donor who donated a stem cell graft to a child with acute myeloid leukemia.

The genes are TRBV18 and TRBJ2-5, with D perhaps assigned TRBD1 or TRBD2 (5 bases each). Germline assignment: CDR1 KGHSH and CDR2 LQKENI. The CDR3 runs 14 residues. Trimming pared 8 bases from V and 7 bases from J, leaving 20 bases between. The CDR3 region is CASNRDAGFGTQYF. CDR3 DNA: TGTGCCAGCAATCGGGACGCAGGATTCGGGACCCAGTACTTC.

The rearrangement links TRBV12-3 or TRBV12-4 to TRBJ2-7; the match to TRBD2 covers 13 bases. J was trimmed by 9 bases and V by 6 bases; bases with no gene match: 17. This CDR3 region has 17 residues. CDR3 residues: CASRGNPLAGGPQGQYF. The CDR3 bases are TGTGCCAGCAGAGGAAATCCACTAGCGGGAGGGCCCCAGGGGCAGTACTTC.

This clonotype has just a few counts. Written as DNA, the CDR3 is TGCAGCGTTGAAAGCCAGGGTAGCTCCTACAATGAGCAGTTCTTC. This gives the protein CSVESQGSSYNEQFF. The gene calls are TRBV29-1 and TRBJ2-1, with D perhaps matching TRBD1 (5 bases). Germline values: CDR1 SQVTM, CDR2 ANQGSEA. V lost 2 bases and J lost 0, with 11 bases in between. This CDR3 is 15 amino acids long.

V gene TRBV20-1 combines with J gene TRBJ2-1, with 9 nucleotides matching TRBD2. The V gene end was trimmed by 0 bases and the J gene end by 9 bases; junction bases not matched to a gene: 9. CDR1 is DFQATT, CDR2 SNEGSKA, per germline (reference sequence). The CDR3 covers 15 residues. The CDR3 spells CSARDWGTSKVEQFF. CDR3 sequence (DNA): TGCAGTGCTAGAGATTGGGGGACTAGCAAGGTTGAGCAGTTCTTC.

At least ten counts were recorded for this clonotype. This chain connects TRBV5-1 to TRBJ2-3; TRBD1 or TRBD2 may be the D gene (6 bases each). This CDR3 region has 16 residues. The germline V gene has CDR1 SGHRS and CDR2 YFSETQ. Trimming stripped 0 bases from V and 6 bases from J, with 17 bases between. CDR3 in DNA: TGCGCCAGCAGCTTGGCCCCCGGGGGCGCGGGGGATACGCAGTATTTT. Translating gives CASSLAPGGAGDTQYF.

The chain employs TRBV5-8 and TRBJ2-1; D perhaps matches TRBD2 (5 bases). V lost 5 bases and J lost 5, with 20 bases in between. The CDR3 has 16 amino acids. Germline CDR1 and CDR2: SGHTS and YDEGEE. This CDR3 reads CASSSPGNFINNEQFF. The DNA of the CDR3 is TGTGCCAGCAGTTCTCCCGGGAACTTTATTAACAATGAGCAGTTCTTC.

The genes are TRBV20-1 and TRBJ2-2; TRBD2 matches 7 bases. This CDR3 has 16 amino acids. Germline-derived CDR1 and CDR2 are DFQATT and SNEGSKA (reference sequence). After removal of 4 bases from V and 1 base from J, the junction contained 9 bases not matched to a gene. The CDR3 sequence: CSAKDGIAGNTGELFF. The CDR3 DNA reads TGCAGTGCTAAAGATGGAATAGCGGGGAACACCGGGGAGCTGTTTTTT.

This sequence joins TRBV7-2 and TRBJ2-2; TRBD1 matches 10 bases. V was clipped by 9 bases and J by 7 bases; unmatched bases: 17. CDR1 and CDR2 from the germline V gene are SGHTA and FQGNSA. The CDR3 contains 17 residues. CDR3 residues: CARSPTLGQGTHGELFF. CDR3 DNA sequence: TGTGCCAGAAGCCCGACCCTGGGACAGGGGACACACGGGGAGCTGTTTTTT. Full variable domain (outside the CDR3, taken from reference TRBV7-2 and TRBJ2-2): GAGVSQSPSNKVTEKGKDVELRCDPISGHTALYWYRQSLGQGLEFLIYFQGNSAPDKSGLPSDRFSAERTGGSVSTLTIQRTQQEDSAVYLCARSPTLGQGTHGELFFGEGSRLTVL.

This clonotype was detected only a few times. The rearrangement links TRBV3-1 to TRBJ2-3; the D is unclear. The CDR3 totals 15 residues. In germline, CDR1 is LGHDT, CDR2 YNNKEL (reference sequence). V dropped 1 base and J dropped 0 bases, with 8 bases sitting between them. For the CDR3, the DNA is TGTGCCAGCAGCCAAGCTCGCGCTAGCACAGATACGCAGTATTTT. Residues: CASSQARASTDTQYF.

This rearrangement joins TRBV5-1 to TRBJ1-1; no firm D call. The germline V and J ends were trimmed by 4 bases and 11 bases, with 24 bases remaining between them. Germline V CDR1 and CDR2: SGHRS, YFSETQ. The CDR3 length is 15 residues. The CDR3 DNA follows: TGCGCCAGCAGCATGGTGGTGGCAGTGGAAAGCAGGGCTTTCTTT. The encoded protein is CASSMVVAVESRAFF. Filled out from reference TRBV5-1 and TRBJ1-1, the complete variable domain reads KAGVTQTPRYLIKTRGQQVTLSCSPISGHRSVSWYQQTPGQGLQFLFEYFSETQRNKGNFPGRFSGRQFSNSRSEMNVSTLELGDSALYLCASSMVVAVESRAFFGQGTRLTVV.

The CDR3: CASSQDKGGLNNSPLHF. CDR3 nucleotides: TGCGCCAGCAGCCAAGATAAGGGAGGATTAAATAATTCACCCCTCCACTTT. This chain joins TRBV4-3 and TRBJ1-6; D ambiguous. The CDR3 has 17 residues. Germline CDR1 LGHNA, CDR2 YSLEER. Deletions cut 0 bases from V and 5 bases from J, with 14 bases between.

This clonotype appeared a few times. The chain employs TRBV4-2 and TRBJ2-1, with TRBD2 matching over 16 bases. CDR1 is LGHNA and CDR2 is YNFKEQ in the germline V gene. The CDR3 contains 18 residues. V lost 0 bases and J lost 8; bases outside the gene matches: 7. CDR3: CASSQEGTSGRGADEQFF. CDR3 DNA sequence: TGTGCCAGCAGCCAAGAGGGGACTAGCGGGAGGGGGGCGGATGAGCAGTTCTTC.

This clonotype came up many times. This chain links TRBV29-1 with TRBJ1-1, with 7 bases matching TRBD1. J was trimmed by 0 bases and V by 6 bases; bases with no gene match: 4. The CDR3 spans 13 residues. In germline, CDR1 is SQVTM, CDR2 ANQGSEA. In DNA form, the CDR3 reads TGCAGCGTATCGGGACAGTTGAACACTGAAGCTTTCTTT. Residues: CSVSGQLNTEAFF.

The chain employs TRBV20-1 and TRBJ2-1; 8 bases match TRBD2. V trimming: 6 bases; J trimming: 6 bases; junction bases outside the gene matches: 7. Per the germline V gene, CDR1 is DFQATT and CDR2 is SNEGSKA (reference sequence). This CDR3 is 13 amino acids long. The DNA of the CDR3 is TGCAGTGCAAGCCCGGGACTAGTCAATGAGCAGTTCTTC. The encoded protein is CSASPGLVNEQFF.